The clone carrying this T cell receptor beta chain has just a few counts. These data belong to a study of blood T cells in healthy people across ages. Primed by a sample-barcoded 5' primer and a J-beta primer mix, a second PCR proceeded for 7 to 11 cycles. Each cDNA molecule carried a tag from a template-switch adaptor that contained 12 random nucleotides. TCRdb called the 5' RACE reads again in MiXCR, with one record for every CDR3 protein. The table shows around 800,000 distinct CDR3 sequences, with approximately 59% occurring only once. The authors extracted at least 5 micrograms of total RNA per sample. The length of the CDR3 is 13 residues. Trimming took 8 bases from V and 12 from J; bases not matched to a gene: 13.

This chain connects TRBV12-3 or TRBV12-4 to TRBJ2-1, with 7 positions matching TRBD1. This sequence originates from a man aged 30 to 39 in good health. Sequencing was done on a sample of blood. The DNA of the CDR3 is TGTGCCAGCGTCTTCGAGGGGGCTGTTCGGCAGTTCTTC. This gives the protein CASVFEGAVRQFF.